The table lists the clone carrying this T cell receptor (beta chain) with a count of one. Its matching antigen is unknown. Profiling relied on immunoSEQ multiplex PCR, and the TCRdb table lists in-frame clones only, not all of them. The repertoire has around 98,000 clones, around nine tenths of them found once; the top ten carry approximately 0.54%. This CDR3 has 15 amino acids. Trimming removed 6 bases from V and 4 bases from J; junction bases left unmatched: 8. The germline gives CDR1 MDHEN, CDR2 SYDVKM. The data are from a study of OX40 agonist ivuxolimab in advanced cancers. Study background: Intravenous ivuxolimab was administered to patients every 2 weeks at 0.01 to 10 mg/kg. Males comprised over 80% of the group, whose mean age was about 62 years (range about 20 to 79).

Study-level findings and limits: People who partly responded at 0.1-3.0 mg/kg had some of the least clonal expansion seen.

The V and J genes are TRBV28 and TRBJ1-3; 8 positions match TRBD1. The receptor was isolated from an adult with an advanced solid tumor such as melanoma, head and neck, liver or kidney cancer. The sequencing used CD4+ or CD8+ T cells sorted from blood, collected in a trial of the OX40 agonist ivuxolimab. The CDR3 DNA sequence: TGTGCCAGCAGCCCGACAGGGGCCAGAGGAAACACCATATATTTT. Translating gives CASSPTGARGNTIYF. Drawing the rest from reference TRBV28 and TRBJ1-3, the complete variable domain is DVKVTQSSRYLVKRTGEKVFLECVQDMDHENMFWYRQDPGLGLRLIYFSYDVKMKEKGDIPEGYSVSREKKERFSLILESASTNQTSMYLCASSPTGARGNTIYFGEGSWLTVV.